Below are 31 T cell receptor beta chains sequenced from a single sample in a study of shared clonotypes between healthy human individuals. Produced via immunoSEQ multiplex PCR; TCRdb's table is partial and in-frame only. The table has around 1,900,000 clones, approximately 92% seen once. CD45RO-negative cells were positively selected for CCR7, leaving out terminally differentiated effector memory CD45RA+ cells. Sequencing was carried out using naive CD8+ T cells from PBMCs. These receptors were obtained from a man in his late teens or twenties in good health. Some clones in this sample may be carry-over from other donors' samples.

This chain connects TRBV27 to TRBJ2-7; D assignment may be TRBD1 or TRBD2 (6 bases each). Trimming cost V 0 bases and J 6 bases, with 12 bases left between them. The germline V gene has CDR1 MNHEY and CDR2 SMNVEV (reference sequence). The CDR3 runs 14 residues. This CDR3 is CASSLSRGQGEQYF. CDR3 coding DNA: TGTGCCAGCAGTTTATCTCGGGGGCAGGGCGAGCAGTACTTC.

The chain employs TRBV9 and TRBJ2-4; tentatively, D is TRBD2 (6 bases). The V gene's germline CDR1 is SGDLS and CDR2 YYNGEE. The CDR3 totals 16 residues. The ends were cut back, 6 bases at V and 8 bases at J, with 24 bases in the middle. Here the CDR3 reads CASTDTSGGPGDIQYF. The CDR3 nucleotides read TGTGCCAGCACCGATACGAGCGGAGGGCCGGGAGACATTCAGTACTTC.

This clone was observed once. The CDR3 DNA sequence: TGTGCCAGCATCCAGGGGGCTTGGACCGGGGAGCTGTTTTTT. Protein: CASIQGAWTGELFF. V and J are TRBV21-1 and TRBJ2-2; the D call TRBD1 from the table was never checked on the DNA. TRBV21-1 corresponds to a pseudogene. CDR3 length: 14 amino acids.

J is TRBJ2-3 and V is TRBV28; TRBD2 agrees at 9 bases. The CDR3 runs 14 residues. Germline CDR1 and CDR2: MDHEN and SYDVKM. V trimming: 3 bases; J trimming: 6 bases; junction bases outside the gene matches: 4. CDR3 coding DNA: TGTGCCAGCAGTTTGGGCGGGGGGGCGGATACGCAGTATTTT. Translated: CASSLGGGADTQYF. Full variable domain (outside the CDR3, taken from reference TRBV28 and TRBJ2-3): DVKVTQSSRYLVKRTGEKVFLECVQDMDHENMFWYRQDPGLGLRLIYFSYDVKMKEKGDIPEGYSVSREKKERFSLILESASTNQTSMYLCASSLGGGADTQYFGPGTRLTVL.

The chain joins TRBV27 to TRBJ2-7; D may be TRBD1 or TRBD2 (6 bases each). The V gene lost 5 bases and the J gene lost 10 bases, with 15 bases spanning the gap. This CDR3 contains 12 residues. Germline V CDR1 and CDR2: MNHEY, SMNVEV (reference sequence). CDR3: CASSTRGTIQYF. The CDR3 coding sequence is TGTGCCAGCAGTACACGGGGGACAATACAGTACTTC.

The CDR3 spells CASRRGTSGTETQYF. In DNA, the CDR3 is TGTGCCAGCCGGCGGGGGACTAGCGGGACCGAGACCCAGTACTTC. The chain recombines TRBV27 with TRBJ2-5; TRBD2 matches 13 bases. V lost 8 bases to trimming and J lost 5 bases; unmatched junction nucleotides: 8. CDR1 and CDR2 (germline): MNHEY, SMNVEV (reference sequence). This CDR3 contains 15 residues.

The rearrangement joins TRBV9 to TRBJ2-1; D is ambiguous. Germline assignment: CDR1 SGDLS and CDR2 YYNGEE. Trimming removed 3 bases from V and 3 bases from J, with 10 bases in between. There are 14 residues in the CDR3. The CDR3: CASSARTDYNEQFF. The CDR3 DNA sequence: TGTGCCAGCAGCGCGCGGACGGACTACAATGAGCAGTTCTTC.

This rearrangement joins TRBV2 to TRBJ1-1, with D uncertain. The ends were cut back, 8 bases at V and 4 bases at J, with 11 bases in the middle. The CDR3 is 12 amino acids. Germline CDR1 SNHLY, CDR2 FYNNEI. CDR3 protein: CASGFVTTEAFF. The CDR3 bases are TGTGCCAGCGGGTTTGTGACCACTGAAGCTTTCTTT.

This clone was detected only a few times. The gene calls are TRBV5-1 and TRBJ1-1, with D tentatively TRBD1 (6 bases). This CDR3 contains 13 residues. The germline CDR1 and CDR2 sequences are SGHRS and YFSETQ. The V and J ends lost 3 bases and 4 bases respectively, with 10 bases between them. The CDR3: CASSSEGGTEAFF. The CDR3 DNA follows: TGCGCCAGCAGCTCAGAAGGGGGCACTGAAGCTTTCTTT. The whole variable domain, remainder taken from reference TRBV5-1 and TRBJ1-1, is KAGVTQTPRYLIKTRGQQVTLSCSPISGHRSVSWYQQTPGQGLQFLFEYFSETQRNKGNFPGRFSGRQFSNSRSEMNVSTLELGDSALYLCASSSEGGTEAFFGQGTRLTVV.

The chain employs TRBV15 and TRBJ1-5; TRBD1 is a possible D gene (5 bases). The CDR3 has 15 residues. CDR1 LNHNV and CDR2 YYDKDF come from the germline V gene (reference sequence). V shed 1 base and J shed 7 bases, with 14 bases lying between them. The CDR3 is CATSRVPRGLQPQHF. CDR3 bases: TGTGCCACCAGCAGAGTCCCCCGGGGGTTACAGCCCCAGCATTTT.

The V call is TRBV5-4, the J call TRBJ2-2; TRBD2 aligns across 9 bases. The V segment lost 3 bases and the J segment 2 bases; nucleotides outside the gene matches: 5. Germline CDR1 is SGHNT and CDR2 is YYREEE (reference sequence). The CDR3 runs to 16 residues. The CDR3 nucleotides read TGTGCCAGCAGCTACCGACTAGCGGAAAACACCGGGGAGCTGTTTTTT. As protein: CASSYRLAENTGELFF.

This clone has a handful of counts. This chain links TRBV15 with TRBJ1-1; perhaps TRBD1 as D (5 bases). Trimming shortened V by 2 bases and J by 1 base, and 11 bases separated the two germline ends. CDR3 length equals 15 residues. CDR1 and CDR2 (germline): LNHNV, YYDKDF (reference sequence). CDR3 region: CATSRPGRPNTEAFF. CDR3 sequence (DNA): TGTGCCACCAGCAGACCGGGACGTCCGAACACTGAAGCTTTCTTT. Full variable domain (missing parts from reference TRBV15 and TRBJ1-1): DAMVIQNPRYQVTQFGKPVTLSCSQTLNHNVMYWYQQKSSQAPKLLFHYYDKDFNNEADTPDNFQSRRPNTSFCFLDIRSPGLGDTAMYLCATSRPGRPNTEAFFGQGTRLTVV.

This clone was picked up one time. The chain links TRBV7-9 to TRBJ2-7; TRBD1 or TRBD2 may be the D gene (6 bases each). CDR3 length equals 13 residues. Trimming stripped 5 bases from V and 10 bases from J, with 18 bases between. Germline V gene data show CDR1 as SEHNR and CDR2 as FQNEAQ (reference sequence). As DNA, the CDR3 is TGTGCCAGCAGCCGGCGGGACACGACTCACCAGTACTTC. This translates into CASSRRDTTHQYF.

The rearrangement links TRBV6-1 to TRBJ1-2; D not resolved. The germline V and J ends were trimmed by 6 bases and 8 bases, with 13 bases remaining between them. This CDR3 contains 12 residues. Germline CDR1 MNHNS, CDR2 SASEGT. For the CDR3, the DNA is TGTGCCAGCAGAGGACTTAGGGTAGGCTACACCTTC. This sequence encodes CASRGLRVGYTF.

The CDR3 sequence is CASSFSTAYEQYF. CDR3 nucleotides: TGTGCCAGCAGCTTTTCGACAGCCTACGAGCAGTACTTC. The V call is TRBV5-4, the J call TRBJ2-7; perhaps TRBD1 as D (5 bases). Trimming took off 2 bases at V and 2 bases at J, with 8 bases between the two ends. Germline loops: CDR1 SGHNT, CDR2 YYREEE (reference sequence). The CDR3 runs 13 residues. The full variable domain, its missing parts supplied by reference TRBV5-4 and TRBJ2-7, is ETGVTQSPTHLIKTRGQQVTLRCSSQSGHNTVSWYQQALGQGPQFIFQYYREEENGRGNFPPRFSGLQFPNYSSELNVNALELDDSALYLCASSFSTAYEQYFGPGTRLTVT.

This clone was counted a single time. The genes are TRBV5-5 and TRBJ1-1; D gene ambiguous. In germline, CDR1 is SGHKS, CDR2 YYEKEE (reference sequence). V lost 0 bases, J lost 0 bases, and 9 bases lay in between. The CDR3 runs 15 residues. The CDR3, as DNA: TGTGCCAGCAGCTTGGAAGATGTTATGAACACTGAAGCTTTCTTT. Protein product: CASSLEDVMNTEAFF.

The rearrangement uses TRBV28 and TRBJ1-1; no firm D call. The CDR3 totals 14 residues. Trimming shortened V by 6 bases and J by 1 base, and 12 bases separated the two germline ends. Germline CDR1 and CDR2: MDHEN and SYDVKM. As DNA, the CDR3 is TGTGCCAGCAGCCTTTTATTACGGAACACTGAAGCTTTCTTT. Amino acids: CASSLLLRNTEAFF.

V and J are TRBV5-6 and TRBJ2-3, with D unclear. The ends were cut back, 3 bases at V and 4 bases at J, with 9 bases in the middle. Germline CDR1 SGHDT, CDR2 YYEEEE. The CDR3 is 13 residues long. CDR3 DNA: TGTGCCAGCAGCTGGGAAGAGGCAGATACGCAGTATTTT. It yields the protein CASSWEEADTQYF.

The chain couples TRBV10-2 to TRBJ2-7; D is possibly TRBD2 (5 bases). Germline loops: CDR1 WSHSY, CDR2 SAAADI. V shed 6 bases and J shed 2 bases, with 17 bases lying between them. CDR3 length equals 15 residues. The CDR3 region has the DNA TGCGCCAGCAGAGATCTAGAGCGGCAACCCTACGAGCAGTACTTC. Translation gives CASRDLERQPYEQYF.

This rearrangement joins TRBV9 to TRBJ2-1; either TRBD1 or TRBD2 may fit D (5 bases each). CDR3 length equals 15 residues. The germline V gene has CDR1 SGDLS and CDR2 YYNGEE. Trimming cost V 0 bases and J 5 bases, with 12 bases left between them. The CDR3 loop is CASSVVVGDDNEQFF. As DNA, the CDR3 is TGTGCCAGCAGCGTAGTTGTGGGGGATGACAATGAGCAGTTCTTC.

The chain carries TRBV10-3 and TRBJ2-1; possibly TRBD1 for D (5 bases). V lost 0 bases, J lost 6 bases, and 12 bases lay in between. Germline V lookup: CDR1 ENHRY, CDR2 SYGVKD. This CDR3 spans 15 amino acids. DNA for the CDR3: TGTGCCATCAGTGAGTCGAGGACAATTAGCAATGAGCAGTTCTTC. Protein product: CAISESRTISNEQFF.

The genes are TRBV10-1 and TRBJ1-5, with a weak D call TRBD1 (6 bases). V shed 0 bases and J shed 5 bases, with 14 bases lying between them. Looked up from germline, CDR1 is WNHNN and CDR2 is SYGVQD (reference sequence). There are 16 residues in the CDR3. CDR3 protein: CASSESGAETHQPQHF. The CDR3 region has the DNA TGCGCCAGCAGTGAGTCGGGGGCAGAAACACATCAGCCCCAGCATTTT.

This chain connects TRBV28 to TRBJ1-4, with D perhaps TRBD1 (5 bases). The CDR3 is 12 amino acids. The V gene's germline CDR1 is MDHEN and CDR2 SYDVKM. V shed 6 bases and J shed 13 bases, with 15 bases lying between them. The CDR3: CASRTGTAGLFF. The CDR3 DNA follows: TGTGCCAGCAGAACCGGGACCGCGGGACTGTTTTTT.

This clone was detected only a few times. The chain combines TRBV25-1 with TRBJ1-1; 7 nucleotides match TRBD1. Germline CDR1 MGHDK, CDR2 SYGVNS. CDR3 length equals 11 residues. With 6 bases clipped from V and 7 bases from J, the junction kept 2 bases outside the gene matches. The CDR3 protein is CASRAGGEAFF. CDR3 in DNA: TGTGCCAGCAGAGCAGGGGGTGAAGCTTTCTTT.

This clone was detected only once. At the DNA level, this CDR3 is encoded by other sequences in the same sample as well. This chain links TRBV7-9 with TRBJ1-3, with 12 bases aligning to TRBD1. Trimming at V came to 3 bases and at J to 4 bases, leaving 1 base not matched to a gene. Germline V gene lookup returns CDR1 SEHNR and CDR2 FQNEAQ (reference sequence). The CDR3 extends over 15 amino acids. CDR3 protein: CASSLGQGAGNTIYF. The CDR3 DNA is TGTGCCAGCAGCTTGGGACAGGGGGCAGGAAACACCATATATTTT.

The chain recombines TRBV4-1 with TRBJ2-7; D is undetermined. Trimming removed 6 bases at V and 2 bases at J, with 17 bases between. There are 15 residues in the CDR3. From germline, CDR1 is MGHRA and CDR2 YSYEKL. The CDR3 bases are TGCGCCAGCAGTCAAAACGACAACGTAGCCTACGAGCAGTACTTC. It encodes CASSQNDNVAYEQYF.

CDR3: CASSFFLGGNQPQHF. In DNA form, the CDR3 reads TGTGCCAGCAGCTTTTTTCTTGGGGGAAATCAGCCCCAGCATTTT. The chain links TRBV7-2 to TRBJ1-5; possible D gene TRBD1, 5 bases. CDR1 is SGHTA, CDR2 FQGNSA, per germline. This CDR3 contains 15 residues. The V gene lost 3 bases and the J gene lost 4 bases, with 13 bases spanning the gap. Looking up the rest from reference TRBV7-2 and TRBJ1-5 gives the full variable domain: GAGVSQSPSNKVTEKGKDVELRCDPISGHTALYWYRQSLGQGLEFLIYFQGNSAPDKSGLPSDRFSAERTGGSVSTLTIQRTQQEDSAVYLCASSFFLGGNQPQHFGDGTRLSIL.

This rearrangement joins TRBV28 to TRBJ2-1; no firm D call. CDR1 and CDR2 (germline): MDHEN, SYDVKM. V lost 5 bases and J lost 8, with 13 bases in between. This CDR3 is built from 13 residues. The CDR3 DNA follows: TGTGCCAGCAGTAACGGTCTCTTCTATGAGCAGTTCTTC. Encoded protein: CASSNGLFYEQFF.

Turning to this clone: The sample holds other DNA sequences that translate to the same CDR3. J is TRBJ2-7 and V is TRBV25-1, with D unresolved. This CDR3 region has 11 residues. Germline V lookup: CDR1 MGHDK, CDR2 SYGVNS. V lost 2 bases, J lost 5 bases, and 4 bases lay in between. DNA of the CDR3: TGTGCCAGCAGTGAAGGGCACGAGCAGTACTTC. It translates to CASSEGHEQYF.

About this clone: Additional DNA sequences in this sample encode the identical CDR3. V gene TRBV5-1 combines with J gene TRBJ2-1; 9 bases fit TRBD2. The germline gives CDR1 SGHRS, CDR2 YFSETQ. After removal of 0 bases from V and 7 bases from J, the junction contained 2 bases not matched to a gene. The CDR3 runs to 14 residues. The CDR3 spells CASSLASGNNEQFF. CDR3 DNA sequence: TGCGCCAGCAGCTTGGCTAGCGGGAATAATGAGCAGTTCTTC.

The chain recombines TRBV6-5 with TRBJ2-2; D gene ambiguous. Looked up from germline, CDR1 is MNHEY and CDR2 is SVGAGI. The CDR3 spans 13 residues. V was cut by 8 bases and J by 7 bases, with 14 bases left in between. The CDR3 here is CASSFAVVGELFF. In DNA, the CDR3 is TGTGCCAGCTCGTTCGCCGTAGTCGGGGAGCTGTTTTTT.